This is a list of T cell receptor beta chains from one sample in a study of T cells in localized non-small cell lung cancer. Profiling relied on immunoSEQ multiplex PCR, and the TCRdb table lists in-frame clones only, not all of them. The sample carries 8,400 or so clones, approximately 89% recorded once. This specimen was peripheral blood, taken before any cancer treatment. Receptors originate from a male donor aged 60 or over with stage III lung adenocarcinoma. The CDR3 runs from the conserved cysteine through the conserved F or W. Fields, in order: V gene, J gene, clone size, D gene, CDR3 protein, CDR3 DNA. D genes are given only for firm matches. The size field is filled for only some rows; it gives once, few, many or a size class.

v_call: TRBV6-1; j_call: TRBJ2-1; clone_size: .; d_call: TRBD1; cdr3_aa: CASSGGQAYEQFF; cdr3_nt: TGTGCCAGCAGTGGGGGACAGGCCTATGAGCAGTTCTTC
v_call: TRBV27; j_call: TRBJ2-6; clone_size: .; d_call: TRBD1; cdr3_aa: CASSLVTGGGGANVLTF; cdr3_nt: TGTGCCAGCAGTTTGGTGACAGGGGGCGGTGGGGCCAACGTCCTGACTTTC
v_call: TRBV10-3; j_call: TRBJ1-2; clone_size: .; d_call: .; cdr3_aa: CAIRDGKYGYTF; cdr3_nt: TGTGCCATCAGGGACGGCAAATATGGCTACACCTTC
v_call: TRBV28; j_call: TRBJ1-4; clone_size: .; d_call: .; cdr3_aa: CAAVGRRNEKLFF; cdr3_nt: TGTGCCGCGGTCGGCAGAAGAAATGAAAAACTGTTTTTT
v_call: TRBV5-1; j_call: TRBJ1-1; clone_size: .; d_call: .; cdr3_aa: CASSYRLNTEAFF; cdr3_nt: TGCGCCAGCAGCTACAGACTGAACACTGAAGCTTTCTTT
v_call: TRBV7-2; j_call: TRBJ1-4; clone_size: .; d_call: .; cdr3_aa: CASSLAGWGEKLFF; cdr3_nt: TGTGCCAGCAGCTTAGCAGGGTGGGGTGAAAAACTGTTTTTT
v_call: TRBV10-3; j_call: TRBJ2-3; clone_size: once; d_call: .; cdr3_aa: CAISEGGGTLTDTQYF; cdr3_nt: TGTGCCATCAGTGAAGGTGGGGGGACCCTCACAGATACGCAGTATTTT
v_call: TRBV11-3; j_call: TRBJ2-7; clone_size: once; d_call: TRBD2; cdr3_aa: CASSNTGTSGVEQYF; cdr3_nt: TGTGCCAGCAGCAACACCGGGACTAGCGGGGTCGAGCAGTACTTC
v_call: TRBV15; j_call: TRBJ2-7; clone_size: .; d_call: TRBD2; cdr3_aa: CATSRPSPGTSGGYEQYF; cdr3_nt: TGTGCCACCAGCAGACCCTCGCCCGGGACTAGCGGGGGATACGAGCAGTACTTC
v_call: TRBV11-3; j_call: TRBJ1-1; clone_size: .; d_call: .; cdr3_aa: CASSGSLNTEAFF; cdr3_nt: TGTGCCAGCAGCGGCAGCTTGAACACTGAAGCTTTCTTT
v_call: TRBV12-2; j_call: TRBJ1-2; clone_size: .; d_call: .; cdr3_aa: CASRVSGTGPPRYGYTF; cdr3_nt: TGTGCAAGTCGCGTATCCGGGACAGGGCCCCCAAGATATGGCTACACCTTC
v_call: TRBV19; j_call: TRBJ2-2; clone_size: .; d_call: .; cdr3_aa: CASTPDAGELFF; cdr3_nt: TGTGCCAGTACCCCCGACGCCGGGGAGCTGTTTTTT
v_call: TRBV6-5; j_call: TRBJ2-7; clone_size: .; d_call: .; cdr3_aa: CASSRGSYEQYF; cdr3_nt: TGTGCCAGCAGCCGGGGAAGCTACGAGCAGTACTTC
v_call: TRBV7-2; j_call: TRBJ2-2; clone_size: .; d_call: .; cdr3_aa: CASSLDPPANTGELFF; cdr3_nt: TGTGCCAGCAGCTTAGATCCTCCAGCGAACACCGGGGAGCTGTTTTTT
v_call: TRBV7-8; j_call: TRBJ2-7; clone_size: .; d_call: .; cdr3_aa: CASSPFSRGGSYEQYF; cdr3_nt: TGTGCCAGCAGCCCGTTCTCTAGGGGAGGATCCTACGAGCAGTACTTC
v_call: TRBV2; j_call: TRBJ1-4; clone_size: .; d_call: .; cdr3_aa: CASKTRDATNEKLFF; cdr3_nt: TGTGCCAGCAAGACGAGGGACGCAACTAATGAAAAACTGTTTTTT
v_call: TRBV27; j_call: TRBJ2-2; clone_size: .; d_call: .; cdr3_aa: CASSAPFRGFSGELFF; cdr3_nt: TGTGCCAGCAGTGCCCCCTTCAGGGGATTTAGCGGGGAGCTGTTTTTT
v_call: TRBV29-1; j_call: TRBJ1-5; clone_size: .; d_call: .; cdr3_aa: CSVAQGYNQPQHF; cdr3_nt: TGCAGCGTTGCACAGGGTTACAATCAGCCCCAGCATTTT
v_call: TRBV19; j_call: TRBJ2-7; clone_size: .; d_call: TRBD1; cdr3_aa: CASKGRTGGYEQYF; cdr3_nt: TGTGCCAGTAAAGGAAGGACAGGGGGCTACGAGCAGTACTTC
v_call: TRBV9; j_call: TRBJ2-7; clone_size: .; d_call: TRBD2; cdr3_aa: CASSVGTSGKGVYEQYF; cdr3_nt: TGTGCCAGCAGCGTGGGGACTAGCGGGAAGGGGGTATACGAGCAGTACTTC
v_call: TRBV7-2; j_call: TRBJ1-1; clone_size: .; d_call: .; cdr3_aa: CASSLDRPTNTEAFF; cdr3_nt: TGTGCCAGCAGCCTTGACAGGCCTACAAACACTGAAGCTTTCTTT
v_call: TRBV7-9; j_call: TRBJ2-7; clone_size: .; d_call: .; cdr3_aa: CASSLEAGEQYF; cdr3_nt: TGTGCCAGCAGCTTAGAGGCAGGAGAGCAGTACTTC
v_call: TRBV18; j_call: TRBJ2-5; clone_size: .; d_call: .; cdr3_aa: CASSTSPGVQETQYF; cdr3_nt: TGTGCCAGCTCAACGTCCCCGGGGGTACAAGAGACCCAGTACTTC
v_call: TRBV11-1; j_call: TRBJ2-1; clone_size: .; d_call: .; cdr3_aa: CASSLPGYNEQFF; cdr3_nt: TGTGCCAGCAGCTTACCTGGGTACAATGAGCAGTTCTTC
v_call: TRBV7-2; j_call: TRBJ2-7; clone_size: few; d_call: .; cdr3_aa: CASSPGYEQYF; cdr3_nt: TGTGCCAGCAGCCCTGGGTATGAGCAGTACTTC
v_call: TRBV27; j_call: TRBJ1-3; clone_size: once; d_call: TRBD1; cdr3_aa: CASSLWGSGGSSGNTIYF; cdr3_nt: TGTGCCAGCAGTTTATGGGGTTCAGGGGGATCCTCTGGAAACACCATATATTTT
v_call: TRBV27; j_call: TRBJ1-5; clone_size: .; d_call: .; cdr3_aa: CASSPLGRDQPQHF; cdr3_nt: TGTGCCAGCAGTCCCCTGGGCCGGGATCAGCCCCAGCATTTT
v_call: TRBV18; j_call: TRBJ1-1; clone_size: .; d_call: TRBD1; cdr3_aa: CASSPGTGKNTEAFF; cdr3_nt: TGTGCCAGCTCACCGGGGACAGGGAAGAACACTGAAGCTTTCTTT
v_call: TRBV4-2; j_call: TRBJ1-1; clone_size: .; d_call: TRBD1; cdr3_aa: CASSHPGQAKDTEAFF; cdr3_nt: TGTGCCAGCAGCCACCCGGGACAGGCAAAGGACACTGAAGCTTTCTTT